This T cell receptor (beta chain) was recovered during a study of CXCR3-negative and CXCR3-positive naive CD8 T cells. CDR1 and CDR2 (germline): MDHEN, SYDVKM. The CDR3 is 13 residues long. It was by 5' RACE with UMI labels that the TRB cDNA libraries were prepared. Following a re-call of the 5' RACE reads, TCRdb has one entry per CDR3 protein and lacks DNA. The sample yields 45,000 to 75,000 distinct CDR3 sequences, of which the top ten take up 0.42%. The source material was naive CXCR3- CD8+ T cells from blood. Subset defined: CD45RO-CCR7+CD27+CD95- naive CD8+ T cells lacking CXCR3 (TNR3-). The receptor was derived from a human donor in good health. Some clones in this sample may be carry-over from other donors' samples. The rearrangement uses TRBV28 and TRBJ2-2. CDR3 protein: CASSFAETGELFF.